The T cell receptor (beta chain) under discussion was sequenced for a study of radiation and T cells in renal cell carcinoma. Documented time point: blood 2 weeks post-SBRT. Treatment reported: 15 Gy SBRT to primary tumor, nephrectomy 4 weeks later. The data were produced by immunoSEQ multiplex PCR, yet TCRdb's version contains in-frame clones alone and is incomplete. The sample lists about 130,000 clones; over 75% were seen once. V lost 1 base and J 3 bases, leaving 9 bases between the germline ends. CDR1 and CDR2 from the germline V gene are SGHTA and FQGNSA. The CDR3 loop spans 15 amino acids. This TCR derives from a middle-aged man with renal cell carcinoma. The specimen comprised blood, sampled from a patient whose treatment included radiotherapy and nephrectomy. The chain joins TRBV7-2 to TRBJ2-2; no clear D. CDR3 sequence (DNA): TGTGCCAGCAGCTTAGTGGCAGGATACACCGGGGAGCTGTTTTTT. It encodes CASSLVAGYTGELFF.